This TCR beta chain was documented in a study of graft-versus-host responses after intestinal transplantation (dated by TCRdb to the early 2020s). Regarding the complete study: Recipients received multivisceral, liver-intestinal, or isolated intestinal transplants. Instead of going to the commercial service, samples from three later patients were sequenced in-house on an Illumina MiSeq and processed with MiXCR. After intestinal transplantation, graft-versus-host and host-versus-graft alloreactive T cell clones were followed in the graft, circulation and bone marrow using bulk TCR-beta CDR3 sequencing. A cohort of fewer than 25 intestinal transplant recipients, including one retransplant, was enrolled, and a few patients lacking pretransplant specimens were excluded. Alloreactive clones were identified by sequencing pre-transplant mixed lymphocyte reaction products and comparing them with unstimulated pre-transplant donor and recipient T cells. Anti-thymocyte globulin induction was given to all recipients, followed by maintenance tacrolimus and steroids for two to four years. Donor T cell macrochimerism was defined as a peak of at least 4% donor T cells among recipient peripheral blood mononuclear cells. Study-wide conclusions, independent of this receptor: High GvH to HvG T cell clonal ratios were observed in the allografts of patients with donor T cell macrochimerism. GvH clones were detected in recipient bone marrow, and some appeared earlier in ileal mucosa or blood, consistent with an intestinal mucosal origin. The conclusions were limited by the relatively low number and heterogeneity of the intestinal transplant patients. Early after transplant, peak levels of circulating GvH clones were found to be associated with declines in HvG clones.

This clone was observed once. The target of this receptor is not known. Base quality data are lacking; no much larger clone is found one base away. Library preparation employed the immunoSEQ multiplex PCR assay. For most patients, genomic DNA was isolated with the Qiagen DNeasy Blood and Tissue Kit and sent frozen to Adaptive Biotechnologies for TCR sequencing. High-throughput TCR-beta CDR3 sequencing of genomic DNA from most patients was performed by Adaptive Biotechnologies. In the source study's methods: TCR sequencing data were retrieved from Adaptive's ImmunoSEQ software for 15 to 20 patients, whereas a few other patients were processed with MiXCR and VDJtools. CD4 versus CD8 sorting errors were corrected by removing sequences found in both subsets at a frequency ratio below 5:1. CDR3 nucleotide sequences shared by donor and recipient were removed because the origin of these sequences could not be assigned. To be classed as alloreactive, a clone needed at least 2-fold expansion over unstimulated cells and a minimum CFSE-low frequency of 0.002% (template counts) or 0.001% (read counts). Clones detected in sequenced pre-transplant spleen, lymph node, or MLR CFSE-low populations of the donor or recipient were defined as mappable. Cumulative frequency of alloreactive clones was calculated as a percentage of all sequences weighted by copy number. TCRdb limited this immuneACCESS table to in-frame rearrangements with V and J called. A share of clones is missing; checked studies link under half to unresolved V genes, and the rest is unexplained. V, J and clone size were drawn from that table, and D and trimming were deduced from the DNA. For this sample the table gives 84,000 or so clones, of which around nine tenths were detected only once. The ten largest clones capture roughly 8% of the sample.

Taken with the paper, the label for time point translates to: cells obtained before transplantation from donor or recipient. CD3+CD4+ and CD3+CD8+ populations were FACS-sorted from unstimulated pre-transplant donor and recipient cells taken from spleen or lymph nodes. The germline V gene (reference sequence) sets CDR1 to LNHNV and CDR2 to YYDKDF. The CDR3 goes from the cysteine to the phenylalanine over 18 residues. Only CDR3 DNA remains: 54 bases, in frame from the first base. The V and J segments used are TRBV15 and TRBJ2-5; the central 7 bases match TRBD2. TRBJ2-7 matches the DNA end more closely, so the J call is doubtful. The starting material was unstimulated CD8+ T cells sorted from spleen or lymph node cells, obtained before transplant. The source of this sequence is a human donor who was the organ donor for an intestinal transplant. The DNA sequence is as follows: TGTGCCACCAGCAAAAAGTTTTCGGGGGGTTGGTTGGTCGACGAGCAGTACTTC. It translates to CATSKKFSGGWLVDEQYF.